Listed below are T cell receptor beta chains from one sample, sequenced in a study of metastatic and nonmetastatic thyroid tumors. TCRdb reprocessed the PCR reads using MiXCR. The sample holds under 15,000 clones, around a quarter seen once. Source material: tumor tissue. The source of these receptors is a female donor with papillary thyroid cancer or a benign thyroid nodule (not recorded which). Some clones in this sample may be carry-over from other donors' samples. CDR3s include the opening cysteine and the closing phenylalanine or tryptophan. Each record gives: J gene, V gene, D gene, clone size, CDR3 DNA, CDR3 protein. D genes are given only for firm matches. Only part of the rows carry a size: once, few, many, or a class if the clone is expanded.

j_gene: TRBJ2-7; v_gene: TRBV30; d_gene: TRBD1; abundance: NA; CDR3nt: TGTGCCCGCGACAGGGGTTCAGACTACGAGCAGTACTTC; CDR3aa: CARDRGSDYEQYF
j_gene: TRBJ2-1; v_gene: TRBV19; d_gene: NA; abundance: few; CDR3nt: TGTGCCAGTAGGGACGCTCCGGGACAGGGCTCTGGCGGGAGGGCCCACAATGAGCAGTTCTTC; CDR3aa: CASRDAPGQGSGGRAHNEQFF
j_gene: TRBJ1-2; v_gene: TRBV6-1; d_gene: NA; abundance: few; CDR3nt: TGTGCCAGCAGTGAAAAGGCCCAGCGGGCCACTCATAACTATGGCTACACCTTC; CDR3aa: CASSEKAQRATHNYGYTF
j_gene: TRBJ1-3; v_gene: TRBV6-1; d_gene: NA; abundance: few; CDR3nt: TGTGCCAGCAGTGAAGCGATCAATGGAAACACCATATATTTT; CDR3aa: CASSEAINGNTIYF
j_gene: TRBJ2-7; v_gene: TRBV7-8; d_gene: NA; abundance: NA; CDR3nt: TGTGCCAGCAGCGACCGTATAAACAGCGACGAGCAGTACTTC; CDR3aa: CASSDRINSDEQYF
j_gene: TRBJ1-5; v_gene: TRBV7-2; d_gene: NA; abundance: NA; CDR3nt: TGTGCCAGCAGCCCTGACCTCAATCAGCCCCAGCATTTT; CDR3aa: CASSPDLNQPQHF
j_gene: TRBJ1-4; v_gene: TRBV7-9; d_gene: NA; abundance: few; CDR3nt: TGTGCCAGCATCCCGCCTCGCACTTACTCGACGAATGAAAAACTGTTTTTT; CDR3aa: CASIPPRTYSTNEKLFF
j_gene: TRBJ1-5; v_gene: TRBV5-1; d_gene: NA; abundance: NA; CDR3nt: TGCGCCAGCAGCTTGGACGGATCAGGAGGCCAGCCTCAGCATTTT; CDR3aa: CASSLDGSGGQPQHF
j_gene: TRBJ2-2; v_gene: TRBV6-1; d_gene: TRBD2; abundance: NA; CDR3nt: TGTGCCAGCAGATTAGCGGGAGTGAGTACCGGGGAGCTGTTTTTT; CDR3aa: CASRLAGVSTGELFF
j_gene: TRBJ1-1; v_gene: TRBV28; d_gene: NA; abundance: few; CDR3nt: TGTGCCAACAGTTCCCCGCAGGGTAGAGCTTTCTTT; CDR3aa: CANSSPQGRAFF
j_gene: TRBJ1-2; v_gene: TRBV20-1; d_gene: NA; abundance: NA; CDR3nt: TGCAGTTCTACCATGAGGGGGGACGGCTACGCCTTC; CDR3aa: CSSTMRGDGYAF
j_gene: TRBJ1-2; v_gene: TRBV27; d_gene: TRBD1; abundance: NA; CDR3nt: TGTGCCAGCAGATCCCTCGGACAGGGGAACTATGGCTACACCTTC; CDR3aa: CASRSLGQGNYGYTF
j_gene: TRBJ1-2; v_gene: TRBV7-9; d_gene: NA; abundance: NA; CDR3nt: TGTGCCAGCAGCTCTACCGGACAGTATGGCTACACCTTC; CDR3aa: CASSSTGQYGYTF
j_gene: TRBJ2-3; v_gene: TRBV11-2; d_gene: NA; abundance: many; CDR3nt: TGTGCCAGCAGCTTCGACGGGACGAGCACAGATACGCAGTATTTT; CDR3aa: CASSFDGTSTDTQYF
j_gene: TRBJ2-7; v_gene: TRBV11-1; d_gene: TRBD2; abundance: many; CDR3nt: TGTGCCAGCAGCTTAGGGGTCAGCGGGAGCCTCGGCGAGCAGTACTTC; CDR3aa: CASSLGVSGSLGEQYF
j_gene: TRBJ2-7; v_gene: TRBV7-8; d_gene: NA; abundance: many; CDR3nt: TGTGCCAGCAGCCGGCGGGACACCATTTACGAGCAGTACTTC; CDR3aa: CASSRRDTIYEQYF
j_gene: TRBJ1-1; v_gene: TRBV25-1; d_gene: NA; abundance: few; CDR3nt: TGTGCCAGCAGTCCACCTATACTCACCGAGGGCCAGTACTGGGGGAGCACTGAAGCTTTCTTT; CDR3aa: CASSPPILTEGQYWGSTEAFF
j_gene: TRBJ2-7; v_gene: TRBV28; d_gene: NA; abundance: medium-sized; CDR3nt: TGTGCCAGCATCCCGCTGAGGGGGGGAAGCTACGAGCAGTACTTC; CDR3aa: CASIPLRGGSYEQYF
j_gene: TRBJ1-6; v_gene: TRBV6-1; d_gene: NA; abundance: NA; CDR3nt: TGTGCCAGCAGTGCCGGCGAAGGTGGGAATTCACCCCTCCACTTT; CDR3aa: CASSAGEGGNSPLHF
j_gene: TRBJ2-2; v_gene: TRBV5-1; d_gene: NA; abundance: once; CDR3nt: TGCGCCAGCAGCTTGGCAGCGGCTAACACCGGGGAGCTGTTTTTT; CDR3aa: CASSLAAANTGELFF
j_gene: TRBJ2-5; v_gene: TRBV5-1; d_gene: NA; abundance: many; CDR3nt: TGCGCCAGCAGCTTCACTACGATGGAGACCCAGTACTTC; CDR3aa: CASSFTTMETQYF
j_gene: TRBJ1-5; v_gene: TRBV12-3/TRBV12-4; d_gene: NA; abundance: NA; CDR3nt: TGTGCCAGCAGTTCCAGGGACCTCCTCCTCCAGCATTTT; CDR3aa: CASSSRDLLLQHF
j_gene: TRBJ2-1; v_gene: TRBV2; d_gene: TRBD2; abundance: many; CDR3nt: TGTGCCAGCAGTGCTGGCGGCGGGGGGCTCTACAATGAGCAGTTCTTC; CDR3aa: CASSAGGGGLYNEQFF
j_gene: TRBJ1-2; v_gene: TRBV5-1; d_gene: NA; abundance: NA; CDR3nt: TGCGCCTGCAGCTTGCCTCCGTCGGGCTACACCTTC; CDR3aa: CACSLPPSGYTF
j_gene: TRBJ2-7; v_gene: TRBV20-1; d_gene: TRBD2; abundance: many; CDR3nt: TGCAGTGCTAGAGCTACTAGCGGGAGCAACGAGCAGTACTTC; CDR3aa: CSARATSGSNEQYF
j_gene: TRBJ1-2; v_gene: TRBV19; d_gene: NA; abundance: medium-sized; CDR3nt: TGTGCCAGTACCCCCGCAGTCTACTATGGCTACACCTTC; CDR3aa: CASTPAVYYGYTF
j_gene: TRBJ2-2; v_gene: TRBV7-8; d_gene: TRBD2; abundance: NA; CDR3nt: TGTGCCAGCAGCCTTGGACTAGCGGGAGACACCTGTGAGCTGTTTTTT; CDR3aa: CASSLGLAGDTCELFF
j_gene: TRBJ1-1; v_gene: TRBV19; d_gene: TRBD1; abundance: few; CDR3nt: TGTGCCAGTAGTGACGCAGGGGGCACTGAAGCTTTCTTT; CDR3aa: CASSDAGGTEAFF
j_gene: TRBJ2-1; v_gene: TRBV28; d_gene: NA; abundance: many; CDR3nt: TGTGCCAGCAGTTTGTTATCAGGGGAGCAGTTCTTC; CDR3aa: CASSLLSGEQFF
j_gene: TRBJ2-2; v_gene: TRBV2; d_gene: NA; abundance: many; CDR3nt: TGTGCCAGCAGCCCCAGGGGGGGCGCGAACACCGGGGAGCTGTTTTTT; CDR3aa: CASSPRGGANTGELFF
j_gene: TRBJ2-7; v_gene: TRBV28; d_gene: NA; abundance: few; CDR3nt: TGTGCCAGCAGTTTCCAGGCGACCGAGCAGTACTTC; CDR3aa: CASSFQATEQYF
j_gene: TRBJ2-7; v_gene: TRBV6-4; d_gene: TRBD2; abundance: NA; CDR3nt: TGTGCCAGCCAGCCCCCGGGACTAGGCCACTACGAGCAGTACTTC; CDR3aa: CASQPPGLGHYEQYF
j_gene: TRBJ2-1; v_gene: TRBV19; d_gene: NA; abundance: many; CDR3nt: TGTGCCAGTAGTATGAGCTCTAACTCCTACAATGAGCAGTTCTTC; CDR3aa: CASSMSSNSYNEQFF
j_gene: TRBJ2-7; v_gene: TRBV6-4; d_gene: TRBD2; abundance: few; CDR3nt: TGTGCCAGCAGTGACTCTCATCCTAGCGGGAGTTTAAACGAGCAGTACTTC; CDR3aa: CASSDSHPSGSLNEQYF
j_gene: TRBJ1-2; v_gene: TRBV3-1; d_gene: NA; abundance: NA; CDR3nt: TGTGCCAGCAGCCAAGGGGGGGGCACAGTCTATGGCTACACCTTC; CDR3aa: CASSQGGGTVYGYTF